The 20 T cell receptor beta chains below were found in one sample sequenced in a study of cytomegalovirus exposure and HLA in healthy donors. Both 60 Vbeta primers and 13 Jbeta primers went into the PCR. The method was immunoSEQ multiplex PCR; TCRdb's version includes in-frame clones alone and lacks a portion of them. The sample is made up of 130,000 or so clones, and the top ten hold under 2% of it. Sequences were obtained from PBMCs. These receptors originate from a woman aged 40 to 49 in good health and CMV-seropositive.

The genes are TRBV6-6 and TRBJ2-3, with 7 positions matching TRBD1. The CDR3 is made up of 15 amino acids. V dropped 2 bases and J dropped 2; count of bases not matched to a gene: 4. The germline gives CDR1 MNHNY, CDR2 SVGAGI (reference sequence). CDR3 in DNA: TGTGCCAGCAGTTACCCAGGGGGACCCACAGATACGCAGTATTTT. It yields the protein CASSYPGGPTDTQYF.

V usage is TRBV7-8 and J usage is TRBJ2-2; D is unresolved. The CDR3 spans 15 residues. V dropped 6 bases and J dropped 2 bases, with 13 bases sitting between them. From germline, CDR1 is SGHVS and CDR2 FQNEAQ. The CDR3 region has the DNA TGTGCCAGCAGACAAGACTGGTTAAACACCGGGGAGCTGTTTTTT. Residues: CASRQDWLNTGELFF.

This chain uses TRBV7-9 with TRBJ1-3, with D maybe TRBD1 (6 bases). The CDR3 totals 15 residues. Germline V lookup: CDR1 SEHNR, CDR2 FQNEAQ (reference sequence). V lost 2 bases, J lost 2 bases, and 10 bases lay in between. The CDR3 region is CASSLLQGTGNTIYF. The CDR3 DNA sequence: TGTGCCAGCAGCTTACTACAGGGTACTGGAAACACCATATATTTT.

The chain joins TRBV14 to TRBJ1-4; 7 bases align to TRBD1. Germline values: CDR1 SGHDN, CDR2 FVKESK. The CDR3 totals 13 residues. The V gene end was trimmed by 4 bases and the J gene end by 7 bases; junction bases not matched to a gene: 3. The CDR3 nucleotides read TGTGCCAGCAGCCTATACAGGGGTGAAAAACTGTTTTTT. It codes for CASSLYRGEKLFF.

The chain recombines TRBV6-1 with TRBJ1-5, with a tentative D call TRBD1 (6 bases). This CDR3 contains 14 residues. V was trimmed by 6 bases and J by 5 bases, leaving 14 bases between them. Germline V gives CDR1 MNHNS, CDR2 SASEGT. The CDR3: CASRVGQNDQPQHF. DNA of the CDR3: TGTGCCAGCAGAGTCGGACAGAATGATCAGCCCCAGCATTTT.

The chain is built from TRBV5-4 and TRBJ2-5; 7 bases agree with TRBD1. The CDR3 spans 15 residues. Per germline, CDR1 SGHNT and CDR2 YYREEE (reference sequence). Germline trimming cut 4 bases from V and 1 base from J; bases unmatched to any gene: 7. The CDR3 here is CASSRRDSVQETQYF. The CDR3 nucleotides are TGTGCCAGCAGCAGACGGGACAGCGTCCAAGAGACCCAGTACTTC.

This chain links TRBV30 with TRBJ2-1; D perhaps matches TRBD1 (5 bases). From germline, CDR1 is GTSNPN and CDR2 SVGIG (reference sequence). V gave up 0 bases and J gave up 0 bases, with 12 bases separating them. The CDR3 sequence is 16 residues long. The CDR3 region has the DNA TGTGCCTGGAGTGTACGTAGGGGCACCTCCTACAATGAGCAGTTCTTC. It is translated as CAWSVRRGTSYNEQFF.

This chain's CDR3 is CASSSTQGALSYEQYF. The CDR3 region has the DNA TGTGCCAGCAGCAGCACCCAGGGGGCTCTCTCCTACGAGCAGTACTTC. This chain uses TRBV27 with TRBJ2-7; TRBD1 matches at 8 bases. The CDR3 is 16 amino acids. The germline CDR1 and CDR2 sequences are MNHEY and SMNVEV (reference sequence). J was trimmed by 0 bases and V by 6 bases; bases with no gene match: 10.

The chain carries TRBV19 and TRBJ1-5, with D uncertain. Trimming took 8 bases from V and 1 from J, leaving 9 bases between them. Germline V gene sequence: CDR1 LNHDA, CDR2 SQIVND (reference sequence). The CDR3 consists of 13 residues. The CDR3 loop reads CASDTGSNQPQHF. The CDR3 nucleotides read TGTGCCAGTGATACGGGGAGCAATCAGCCCCAGCATTTT.

The V and J genes are TRBV6-1 and TRBJ2-7; D is ambiguous. CDR3 length: 11 amino acids. CDR1 and CDR2 from the germline V gene are MNHNS and SASEGT. Between the trimmed V and J ends, which lost 4 bases and 7 bases, there was a span of 8 bases. The CDR3 coding sequence is TGTGCCAGCAGTGGGGCAGGAGAGCAGTACTTC. Encoded protein: CASSGAGEQYF.

This sequence joins TRBV7-2 and TRBJ2-7, with D uncertain. This CDR3 spans 13 amino acids. V was pared by 3 bases and J by 0 bases, with 6 bases between. Germline CDR1 and CDR2: SGHTA and FQGNSA. The CDR3 sequence: CASSLAHSYEQYF. CDR3 DNA: TGTGCCAGCAGCTTGGCCCACTCCTACGAGCAGTACTTC.

The chain carries TRBV9 and TRBJ2-3, with D uncertain. From germline, CDR1 is SGDLS and CDR2 YYNGEE. The V end lost 0 bases, the J end lost 0 bases, and 5 bases lay between the germline ends. CDR3 length equals 14 residues. The CDR3, as DNA: TGTGCCAGCAGCGTAGGGGCGAGCACAGATACGCAGTATTTT. Amino acids: CASSVGASTDTQYF.

The V and J genes are TRBV4-3 and TRBJ2-3, with D unclear. The CDR3 is 14 residues long. The germline V and J ends were trimmed by 3 bases and 1 base, with 8 bases remaining between them. Germline-derived CDR1 and CDR2 are LGHNA and YSLEER. The DNA for the CDR3 is TGCGCCAGCAGCCACTTACTACGCACAGATACGCAGTATTTT. Its translation is CASSHLLRTDTQYF.

The chain employs TRBV9 and TRBJ2-1, with TRBD2 matching over 11 bases. CDR1 is SGDLS and CDR2 is YYNGEE in the germline V gene. This CDR3 has 14 residues. J was trimmed by 6 bases and V by 4 bases; bases with no gene match: 3. The CDR3 bases are TGTGCCAGCAGCCTCGGGACTAGCGGCAATGAGCAGTTCTTC. As protein: CASSLGTSGNEQFF.

The genes are TRBV21-1 and TRBJ1-1; TRBD1, the D gene given by the table, was not confirmed from the DNA. TRBV21-1 is deemed a pseudogene. The CDR3 loop spans 13 amino acids. The CDR3: CASSKADRSEAFF. The CDR3 bases are TGTGCCAGCAGCAAAGCGGACAGGTCTGAAGCTTTCTTT.

The chain links TRBV28 to TRBJ1-4; 9 nucleotides align to TRBD1. The CDR3 totals 16 residues. CDR1 is MDHEN, CDR2 SYDVKM, per germline. V dropped 7 bases and J dropped 5; count of bases not matched to a gene: 11. The CDR3 DNA sequence: TGTGCCAGCACCGTCCCGGGACAGGGTCGGAATGAAAAACTGTTTTTT. Its protein product is CASTVPGQGRNEKLFF.

The chain links TRBV5-1 to TRBJ2-1; perhaps TRBD2 as D (6 bases). Trimming left V 0 bases short and J 6 bases short, with 16 bases between. The germline V gene has CDR1 SGHRS and CDR2 YFSETQ. CDR3 length: 16 residues. Here the CDR3 reads CASSLGFDQAGNEQFF. CDR3 coding DNA: TGCGCCAGCAGCTTGGGTTTCGACCAAGCGGGCAATGAGCAGTTCTTC.

The CDR3 sequence is CASSPDRARANYGYTF. As DNA, the CDR3 is TGTGCCAGCAGCCCTGACAGGGCAAGGGCTAACTATGGCTACACCTTC. V is TRBV7-9 and J is TRBJ1-2, with TRBD1 identical over 7 bases. The V gene end was trimmed by 5 bases and the J gene end by 0 bases; junction bases not matched to a gene: 9. The CDR3 runs to 16 residues. Germline V gives CDR1 SEHNR, CDR2 FQNEAQ (reference sequence). The complete variable domain, with remaining parts taken from reference TRBV7-9 and TRBJ1-2, reads DTGVSQNPRHKITKRGQNVTFRCDPISEHNRLYWYRQTLGQGPEFLTYFQNEAQLEKSRLLSDRFSAERPKGSFSTLEIQRTEQGDSAMYLCASSPDRARANYGYTFGSGTRLTVV.

This chain uses TRBV5-1 with TRBJ2-2; 7 nucleotides align to TRBD2. The CDR3 loop spans 16 amino acids. V lost 1 base and J lost 1; bases outside the gene matches: 4. CDR1 is SGHRS and CDR2 is YFSETQ in the germline V gene. The CDR3 spells CASSLWLAVNTGELFF. CDR3 DNA: TGCGCCAGCAGCTTGTGGCTAGCGGTGAACACCGGGGAGCTGTTTTTT.

The chain links TRBV6-6 to TRBJ1-6; 10 nucleotides agree with TRBD1. Trimming at V came to 2 bases and at J to 8 bases, leaving 3 bases not matched to a gene. The length of the CDR3 is 15 residues. Per germline, CDR1 MNHNY and CDR2 SVGAGI (reference sequence). The CDR3 DNA reads TGTGCCAGCAGTTACGGGACAGGGGTGGATTCACCCCTCCACTTT. This gives the protein CASSYGTGVDSPLHF.